The TCR beta chain under discussion was sequenced for a study of T-cell memory formation after mild COVID-19. TCRdb reanalysed the 5' RACE reads using MiXCR and keeps one entry per CDR3 protein. The sample yields 470,000 or so distinct CDR3 sequences, more than 15% seen once. The TCR comes from a man between 18 and 29 years old who had mild COVID-19 (a few samples of this study predate the infection). Cell type and time point are not known. The sequenced sample consisted of PBMCs or a T cell subset sorted from them (not recorded which).

Written as DNA, the CDR3 is TGTGCCAGCAGCCAAATCCAACAGGGCCCGAACACTGAAGCTTTCTTT. Its translation is CASSQIQQGPNTEAFF. V and J are TRBV7-9 and TRBJ1-1; the D gene is possibly TRBD1 (6 bases). Trimming stripped 5 bases from V and 1 base from J, with 17 bases between. The length of the CDR3 is 16 residues. Germline V CDR1 and CDR2: SEHNR, FQNEAQ (reference sequence).